This T cell receptor (beta chain) comes out of a study of shared clonotypes between healthy human individuals. Study-level background: CD8 memory received one plate per donor, CD8 naive two, CD4 memory three and CD4 naive three.

CDR3 length equals 16 residues. V lost 0 bases, J lost 5 bases, and 6 bases stayed unmatched. Per the germline V gene, CDR1 is SGHRS and CDR2 is YFSETQ. A single count supports this clone. Clones were read by immunoSEQ multiplex PCR, and TCRdb kept only the in-frame ones, dropping some. The profile shows roughly 2 million clones, approximately 96% of them singletons. V usage is TRBV5-1 and J usage is TRBJ2-1; TRBD2 aligns across 9 bases. Sequences were obtained from naive CD4+ T cells sorted from blood. Subset indicated: CD45RA+ positively selected. This receptor was obtained from a man aged 18 to 29 in good health. DNA for the CDR3: TGCGCCAGCAGCTTGGCCGAGCGGGGGGCCGACAATGAGCAGTTCTTC. Protein product: CASSLAERGADNEQFF.